The T cell receptor beta chain under discussion was sequenced for a study of somatic mutations in cytotoxic T cells in rheumatoid arthritis. Study results and limitations: CD8+ T-cell clonality did not differ significantly between rheumatoid arthritis patients and age-matched healthy controls. Antigen specificity of the expanded CD8+ clones was not determined. A largest CD8+ clone above 20% of CD8+ cells occurred in about an eighth of the roughly 60 patients.

The data were produced by immunoSEQ multiplex PCR, yet TCRdb's version contains in-frame clones alone and is incomplete. This table holds some 35,000 clones, 70% to 85% found once. To note about this clone: The antigen remains unidentified.

The germline V gene has CDR1 SEHNR and CDR2 FQNEAQ (reference sequence). V lost 1 base and J lost 4, with 8 bases in between. The length of the CDR3 is 14 residues. The V gene is TRBV7-9, the J gene TRBJ1-5; a weak D match, TRBD1 (5 bases). This receptor was taken from a man in his forties in good health. Sequencing used CD8+ T cells sorted from blood. The CDR3, as DNA: TGTGCCAGCAGCTTAGGGGGGGGAAATCAGCCCCAGCATTTT. It encodes CASSLGGGNQPQHF.